The 29 T cell receptor beta chains in this list originate from one sample, sequenced in a study of T cells in Graves' hyperthyroidism and ophthalmopathy. Researchers took RNA transcripts and amplified the TCR beta CDR3 regions from them. RT-PCR in the first round (using the HTBI primer set) targeted the TCR CDR3. TCRdb redid the calling of the multiplex PCR reads with MiXCR, one entry per CDR3 protein. The sample comprises some 800,000 distinct CDR3 sequences, around 38% of which are singletons, and over 8% rests with the top ten. Sample: blood. All receptors come from a man between 18 and 35 years old with Graves' hyperthyroidism.

This clonotype was recorded at least ten times. This chain links TRBV9 with TRBJ2-5; TRBD1 might be the D (6 bases). This CDR3 is 13 amino acids long. V was pared by 0 bases and J by 5 bases, with 8 bases between. Germline values: CDR1 SGDLS, CDR2 YYNGEE. The CDR3 nucleotides read TGTGCCAGCAGCGTAGCAGGGGCGGAGACCCAGTACTTC. This sequence encodes CASSVAGAETQYF.

The rearrangement links TRBV20-1 to TRBJ1-1; 7 bases agree with TRBD1. The germline CDR1 and CDR2 sequences are DFQATT and SNEGSKA (reference sequence). Losses at the gene ends were 1 base for V and 6 bases for J; bases not matched to a gene: 5. The CDR3 loop spans 13 amino acids. The CDR3 nucleotides are TGCAGTGCTAGAGGACAGGGAATGCCTGAAGCTTTCTTT. Amino acids: CSARGQGMPEAFF.

The V call is TRBV19, the J call TRBJ1-5; 9 bases agree with TRBD1. CDR1 and CDR2 from the germline V gene are LNHDA and SQIVND (reference sequence). The CDR3 consists of 13 residues. Unmatched junction bases numbered 5, after V lost 7 bases and J lost 7 bases. CDR3 sequence: CASIDRGNQPQHF. The CDR3 DNA is TGTGCCAGTATAGACAGGGGGAACCAGCCCCAGCATTTT.

This clonotype has only one observation. The chain uses TRBV20-1 and TRBJ2-2, with a possible D match to TRBD2 (6 bases). The CDR3 loop spans 15 amino acids. Trimming pared 6 bases from V and 7 bases from J, leaving 21 bases between. Germline-derived CDR1 and CDR2 are DFQATT and SNEGSKA (reference sequence). The CDR3 DNA reads as TGCAGTGCCCTTCGGACGGAGGGGTCCCACGGGGAGCTGTTTTTT. Protein: CSALRTEGSHGELFF.

In this sample, this clonotype turned up many times. The chain employs TRBV24-1 and TRBJ2-5; no clear D. Germline CDR1 reads KGHDR; CDR2 reads SFDVKD. This CDR3 has 12 residues. V was clipped by 2 bases and J by 5 bases, with 5 bases between them. CDR3 sequence (DNA): TGTGCCACCAGTGATTACGGGGAGACCCAGTACTTC. This encodes CATSDYGETQYF.

This chain uses TRBV7-2 with TRBJ1-2; maybe TRBD1 (5 bases). Looked up from germline, CDR1 is SGHTA and CDR2 is FQGNSA. This CDR3 contains 14 residues. V lost 6 bases and J lost 5, with 16 bases in between. The CDR3 is CASRKPRQQYGYTF. CDR3 nucleotide sequence: TGTGCCAGCAGAAAACCGCGACAGCAGTATGGCTACACCTTC.

The chain has TRBV7-8 and TRBJ2-2; perhaps TRBD1 as D (6 bases). Germline CDR1 is SGHVS and CDR2 is FQNEAQ. The CDR3 has 14 amino acids. Trimming took 1 base from V and 9 from J, leaving 12 bases between them. CDR3 DNA sequence: TGTGCCAGCAGCTTAGAGCTGGGGGCGCGGGAGCTGTTTTTT. Protein sequence: CASSLELGARELFF.

In regard to this clonotype: Being one base from a much bigger clone, this may be a read error. This chain joins TRBV9 and TRBJ2-5; D perhaps matches TRBD1 (5 bases). V dropped 0 bases and J dropped 6 bases, with 9 bases sitting between them. The CDR3 has 13 amino acids. CDR1 is SGDLS and CDR2 is YYNGEE in the germline V gene. The CDR3 loop is CASSVETEKTQYF. The CDR3 nucleotides read TGTGCCAGCAGCGTAGAGACAGAAAAGACCCAGTACTTC.

This rearrangement joins TRBV29-1 to TRBJ2-7; 7 bases agree with TRBD1. Trimming took 8 bases from V and 3 from J; bases not matched to a gene: 10. Germline V CDR1 and CDR2: SQVTM, ANQGSEA. The CDR3 length is 13 residues. The DNA for the CDR3 is TGCAGCTCCCTAAGACAGGGTTACTACGAGCAGTACTTC. This translates into CSSLRQGYYEQYF.

This clonotype turned up a few times. The CDR3, as DNA: TGTGCCAGCAGGACGGACTTACCCCAAGAGACCCAGTACTTC. It yields the protein CASRTDLPQETQYF. The chain recombines TRBV12-3 or TRBV12-4 with TRBJ2-5; TRBD2 might be the D (5 bases). V was pared by 6 bases and J by 1 base, with 12 bases between. This CDR3 is built from 14 residues.

The V call is TRBV29-1, the J call TRBJ2-7; D tentatively fits TRBD1 or TRBD2 (6 bases each). The CDR3 runs to 14 residues. The germline V gene has CDR1 SQVTM and CDR2 ANQGSEA. V dropped 4 bases and J dropped 3 bases, with 16 bases sitting between them. The CDR3 DNA reads as TGCAGCGTTGCGGGTGGGGGCGGGGACTACGAGCAGTACTTC. It is translated as CSVAGGGGDYEQYF.

This clonotype was detected a few times. J is TRBJ2-6 and V is TRBV6-1; TRBD1 might be the D (6 bases). Trimming removed 7 bases at V and 2 bases at J, with 24 bases between. The germline gives CDR1 MNHNS, CDR2 SASEGT. The CDR3 extends over 19 amino acids. The CDR3 protein is CASTLYRASTETGANVLTF. DNA of the CDR3: TGTGCCAGCACCCTCTACAGGGCTTCTACCGAAACTGGGGCCAACGTCCTGACTTTC.

The chain links TRBV5-1 to TRBJ2-2; D gene unclear. V lost 5 bases, J lost 3 bases, and 8 bases lay in between. Germline V gives CDR1 SGHRS, CDR2 YFSETQ. The length of the CDR3 is 13 residues. The DNA of the CDR3 is TGCGCCAGCAGGGGTACCGACACCGGGGAGCTGTTTTTT. Protein product: CASRGTDTGELFF.

This clonotype was counted ten times or more. CDR3 sequence (DNA): TGTGCCACCAGAAGGGATATCAGTAATGAAAAACTGTTTTTT. Amino acids: CATRRDISNEKLFF. The rearrangement links TRBV15 to TRBJ1-4; no firm D call. CDR1 and CDR2 (germline): LNHNV, YYDKDF (reference sequence). V was clipped by 6 bases and J by 4 bases, with 12 bases between them. This CDR3 has 14 residues.

This clonotype was observed many times. This chain joins TRBV25-1 and TRBJ1-1; TRBD1 is a possible D gene (6 bases). V lost 5 bases and J lost 3, with 13 bases in between. The CDR3 spans 14 residues. The V gene's germline CDR1 is MGHDK and CDR2 SYGVNS. The DNA of the CDR3 is TGTGCCAGCAGTCCAAGGGACATTGACACTGAAGCTTTCTTT. Residues: CASSPRDIDTEAFF.

This sequence joins TRBV29-1 and TRBJ1-1; 11 nucleotides match TRBD1. This CDR3 is built from 13 residues. Germline CDR1 reads SQVTM; CDR2 reads ANQGSEA. Trimming at V came to 6 bases and at J to 10 bases, leaving 10 bases not matched to a gene. The CDR3: CSVSRTGGSGAFF. In DNA form, the CDR3 reads TGCAGCGTCTCGCGGACAGGGGGCTCCGGAGCTTTCTTT.

As for this clonotype: Relative to the germline gene, one junction end is altered; a read error may explain this. CDR3 in amino acids: CASSLVGDERYF. The DNA for the CDR3 is TGCGCCAGCAGCTTGGTCGGCGACGAGCGGTACTTC. The chain has TRBV5-1 and TRBJ2-7, with D unclear. This CDR3 contains 12 residues. The germline CDR1 and CDR2 sequences are SGHRS and YFSETQ. Together with reference TRBV5-1 and TRBJ2-7, the CDR3 gives the full variable domain: KAGVTQTPRYLIKTRGQQVTLSCSPISGHRSVSWYQQTPGQGLQFLFEYFSETQRNKGNFPGRFSGRQFSNSRSEMNVSTLELGDSALYLCASSLVGDERYFGPGTRLTVT.

There are a few counts of this clonotype. The rearrangement links TRBV7-9 to TRBJ2-2; TRBD1 agrees at 9 bases. The CDR3 is 16 residues long. Trimming at V came to 6 bases and at J to 3 bases, leaving 8 bases not matched to a gene. CDR1 and CDR2 from the germline V gene are SEHNR and FQNEAQ (reference sequence). The CDR3 DNA reads as TGTGCCAGCAGTTACTCCCGGGACAGGGACACCGGGGAGCTGTTTTTT. Translated, it gives CASSYSRDRDTGELFF.

This sequence joins TRBV5-1 and TRBJ2-2; no reliable D call. Trimming cost V 0 bases and J 5 bases, with 11 bases left between them. Per the germline V gene, CDR1 is SGHRS and CDR2 is YFSETQ. CDR3 size: 15 residues. In nucleotides, the CDR3 is TGCGCCAGCAGCTTGGTAGACCTTCGTACCGGGGAGCTGTTTTTT. The encoded protein is CASSLVDLRTGELFF.

This clonotype turned up a few times. The CDR3 DNA reads TGTGCCAGCAGCCCCGGAACAGGGGAGGGATATCAGCCCCAGCATTTT. As protein: CASSPGTGEGYQPQHF. The V call is TRBV7-9, the J call TRBJ1-5; 7 bases map to TRBD1. The CDR3 runs to 16 residues. The V gene end was trimmed by 5 bases and the J gene end by 5 bases; junction bases not matched to a gene: 12. CDR1 is SEHNR, CDR2 FQNEAQ, per germline (reference sequence).

The table lists this clonotype with many counts. The V call is TRBV7-3, the J call TRBJ2-7, with D perhaps given as TRBD1 or TRBD2 (5 bases each). CDR1 is SGHTA, CDR2 FQGTGA, per germline. Trimming cost V 3 bases and J 3 bases, with 9 bases left between them. The length of the CDR3 is 13 residues. The DNA of the CDR3 is TGTGCCAGCAGCTTGGGACCGCTCTACGAGCAGTACTTC. Protein: CASSLGPLYEQYF.

The chain employs TRBV29-1 and TRBJ2-1; D remains unclear. The germline gives CDR1 SQVTM, CDR2 ANQGSEA. CDR3 size: 12 residues. Between the trimmed V and J ends, which lost 3 bases and 7 bases, there was a span of 10 bases. The CDR3 protein is CSVEGIGNEQFF. Here the CDR3 DNA reads TGCAGCGTTGAGGGAATCGGTAATGAGCAGTTCTTC.

Concerning this clonotype itself: This may arise from a read error, as a much more abundant clone is one base away. This chain connects TRBV10-3 to TRBJ2-7; 9 nucleotides match TRBD2. There are 14 residues in the CDR3. Germline values: CDR1 ENHRY, CDR2 SYGVKD. V shed 7 bases, J shed 3 bases, and the junction held 7 bases outside the gene matches. In nucleotides, the CDR3 is TGTGCCATCAAGTTTAGCGGGGGAAGCTACGAGCAGTACTTC. Its translation is CAIKFSGGSYEQYF.

In the case of this clonotype: Just one base apart from a much larger clone, this may be a read error. DNA for the CDR3: TGTGCCAGCAGCTCAGCTTGGCCAGAAAAACTGTTTTTT. Translation: CASSSAWPEKLFF. The chain combines TRBV7-8 with TRBJ1-4; D call uncertain. The germline gives CDR1 SGHVS, CDR2 FQNEAQ. The CDR3 consists of 13 residues. The V end lost 4 bases, the J end lost 8 bases, and 11 bases lay between the germline ends.

This clonotype was counted at least ten times. The chain carries TRBV2 and TRBJ1-5, with 7 nucleotides matching TRBD1. The CDR3 runs to 13 residues. Germline CDR1 and CDR2: SNHLY and FYNNEI. Trimming removed 3 bases from V and 6 bases from J; junction bases left unmatched: 2. The CDR3 DNA is TGTGCCAGCAGTGAGCAGGGGGGTCAGCCCCAGCATTTT. Translated: CASSEQGGQPQHF.

The sample holds a few counts of this clonotype. The chain links TRBV7-9 to TRBJ1-1; D is possibly TRBD1 (6 bases). The CDR3 spans 13 residues. Trimming removed 5 bases at V and 7 bases at J, with 14 bases between. Per germline, CDR1 SEHNR and CDR2 FQNEAQ (reference sequence). The DNA of the CDR3 is TGTGCCAGCAGCGCCGGGGGGGCAAATGAAGCTTTCTTT. Translating it yields CASSAGGANEAFF.

This clonotype was counted many times. The rearrangement links TRBV5-6 to TRBJ1-2; 7 nucleotides agree with TRBD1. Germline V gene data show CDR1 as SGHDT and CDR2 as YYEEEE. This CDR3 has 14 amino acids. Trimming took 0 bases from V and 4 from J; bases not matched to a gene: 3. The CDR3 reads CASSLAWDSYGYTF. In DNA, the CDR3 is TGTGCCAGCAGCTTGGCATGGGACAGCTATGGCTACACCTTC.

As regards this clonotype: A read error may explain this, as a much larger clone is one base away. The CDR3 nucleotides read TGTGCCAGCAGGGGGACAGATGGAGACACCATATATTTT. Its protein product is CASRGTDGDTIYF. The chain carries TRBV19 and TRBJ1-3; 7 bases line up with TRBD1. The CDR3 totals 13 residues. In germline, CDR1 is LNHDA, CDR2 SQIVND (reference sequence).

This chain uses TRBV20-1 with TRBJ2-7, with D tentatively TRBD2 (7 bases). V was pared by 2 bases and J by 12 bases, with 20 bases between. Per germline, CDR1 DFQATT and CDR2 SNEGSKA (reference sequence). CDR3 length: 13 amino acids. The CDR3 coding sequence is TGCAGTGCTAGACGGGCGGGGGCCCTTGTGGGGTACTTC. Protein product: CSARRAGALVGYF.